The 8 T cell receptor beta chains below all came from one sample that was sequenced in a study of regulatory T cells in long-lasting Graves disease. Time point given: newly diagnosed GD, antithyroid drugs for less than 3 months. The TCR library used RNA extracted from PBMCs. The TCR beta library used iRepertoire HTBI primers with Arm-PCR amplification of CDR3. Each CDR3 protein is one row after TCRdb ran MiXCR on the multiplex PCR reads. The sample shows over 300,000 distinct CDR3 sequences, 15% of them seen only once. The starting material was peripheral blood mononuclear cells (PBMCs), obtained at new diagnosis, from a patient treated with antithyroid drugs. The receptor set was obtained from a female donor with Graves disease.

Note on this clonotype: Since a much larger clone is just one base distant, this may be a read error. This chain links TRBV10-1 with TRBJ1-1, with a weak D call TRBD1 (5 bases). This CDR3 has 15 amino acids. Germline V lookup: CDR1 WNHNN, CDR2 SYGVQD (reference sequence). The V end was cut by 6 bases, the J end by 4 bases, with 18 bases between. The CDR3 nucleotides read TGCGCCAGCAGAGGATGGGGGTCAGGAATCACTGAAGCTTTCTTT. Its protein product is CASRGWGSGITEAFF.

In this sample, this clonotype turned up many times. The chain has TRBV20-1 and TRBJ2-5; D possibly uses TRBD1 or TRBD2 (6 bases each). CDR3 size: 14 residues. Germline V lookup: CDR1 DFQATT, CDR2 SNEGSKA (reference sequence). The germline V and J ends were trimmed by 0 bases and 5 bases, with 13 bases remaining between them. The chain's CDR3 is CSARDLRGGETQYF. CDR3 bases: TGCAGTGCTAGAGATCTGAGAGGGGGGGAGACCCAGTACTTC.

The chain combines TRBV6-2 or TRBV6-3 with TRBJ1-4; possible D gene TRBD1, 6 bases. CDR3 length: 14 amino acids. From germline, CDR1 is MNHEY and CDR2 SVGEGT. Trimming pared 6 bases from V and 8 bases from J, leaving 16 bases between. As DNA, the CDR3 is TGTGCCAGCAGGAGGGACACGGGGGGCGAAAAACTGTTTTTT. This codes for CASRRDTGGEKLFF.

CDR3 nucleotide sequence: TGCAGCGTTGCCGGGTTGGCCAAAAACATTCAGTACTTC. Translated, it gives CSVAGLAKNIQYF. The chain couples TRBV29-1 to TRBJ2-4, with D unresolved. The germline V and J ends were trimmed by 4 bases and 1 base, with 8 bases remaining between them. The CDR3 extends over 13 amino acids. CDR1 is SQVTM, CDR2 ANQGSEA, per germline. The variable domain in full, completed from reference TRBV29-1 and TRBJ2-4, reads SAVISQKPSRDICQRGTSLTIQCQVDSQVTMMFWYRQQPGQSLTLIATANQGSEATYESGFVIDKFPISRPNLTFSTLTVSNMSPEDSSIYLCSVAGLAKNIQYFGAGTRLSVL.

As for this clonotype: Just one base apart from a much larger clone, this may be a read error. This chain uses TRBV30 with TRBJ2-3; D not certain. Germline V gene lookup returns CDR1 GTSNPN and CDR2 SVGIG (reference sequence). Trimming stripped 2 bases from V and 3 bases from J, with 18 bases between. The CDR3 totals 16 residues. CDR3: CAWSRFGMSGTDTQYF. The CDR3 nucleotides read TGTGCCTGGAGTAGGTTTGGGATGTCGGGTACAGATACGCAGTATTTT.

This clonotype was recorded many times. The chain couples TRBV19 to TRBJ1-2, with no clear D. The V gene's germline CDR1 is LNHDA and CDR2 SQIVND (reference sequence). The CDR3 length is 17 residues. Trimming shortened V by 6 bases and J by 4 bases, and 24 bases separated the two germline ends. CDR3 protein: CASSHHPRIAHIYGYTF. The CDR3, as DNA: TGTGCCAGTAGCCACCACCCTCGTATAGCACACATCTATGGCTACACCTTC.

There are many counts of this clonotype. This CDR3 is CASSLDRAQVYEQYF. The CDR3 DNA follows: TGCGCCAGCAGCCTTGACAGGGCGCAAGTTTACGAGCAGTACTTC. The J gene is TRBJ2-7, the V gene TRBV5-1, with 7 bases identical to TRBD1. The V gene end was trimmed by 4 bases and the J gene end by 4 bases; junction bases not matched to a gene: 11. The CDR3 is 15 amino acids. Looked up from germline, CDR1 is SGHRS and CDR2 is YFSETQ.

This clonotype was observed at least ten times. This chain uses TRBV11-2 with TRBJ1-2; D is uncertain. The CDR3 is 14 amino acids. Germline V gene sequence: CDR1 SGHAT, CDR2 FQNNGV. Trimming removed 2 bases from V and 4 bases from J, with 11 bases in between. CDR3 loop: CASSLSDGSYGYTF. CDR3 sequence (DNA): TGTGCCAGCAGCTTAAGCGACGGGAGCTATGGCTACACCTTC. Using reference TRBV11-2 and TRBJ1-2 for the parts outside the CDR3, the full variable domain is EAGVAQSPRYKIIEKRQSVAFWCNPISGHATLYWYQQILGQGPKLLIQFQNNGVVDDSQLPKDRFSAERLKGVDSTLKIQPAKLEDSAVYLCASSLSDGSYGYTFGSGTRLTVV.